What follows describes a single T cell receptor (beta chain). Its matching antigen is unknown. This sample was included in a study of OX40 agonist ivuxolimab in advanced cancers. Study-wide results and limits: Among patients with partial responses at 0.1-3.0 mg/kg, clonal expansion was among the lowest.

Generated by immunoSEQ multiplex PCR, the TCRdb table keeps only in-frame clones and is missing some. In the table there are around 72,000 clones, around 83% of which are singletons. The CDR3 extends over 15 amino acids. Trimming cost V 4 bases and J 7 bases; bases outside gene matches: 9. Germline V lookup: CDR1 SGHTA, CDR2 FQGTGA. This TCR came from an adult with an advanced solid tumor such as melanoma, head and neck, liver or kidney cancer. The rearrangement uses TRBV7-3 and TRBJ2-1; 8 nucleotides line up with TRBD1. The material sequenced was CD4+ or CD8+ T cells sorted from blood, taken in a trial of the OX40 agonist ivuxolimab. The CDR3 loop is CASSSGGLTGNEQFF. For the CDR3, the DNA is TGTGCCAGCAGCTCAGGGGGCTTGACGGGAAATGAGCAGTTCTTC.